The next 21 T cell receptor beta chains were all read from a single sample in a study of beta chain features in type 1 diabetes. The authors reverse transcribed all of the isolated RNA, so sequencing captured expressed TCRB transcripts. Assay used: immunoSEQ multiplex PCR; TCRdb lists only in-frame clones, some missing. This repertoire shows approximately 160,000 clones, less than 9.5% found once; its top ten account for over 2%. Sample: central memory CD4+ T cells from blood. The receptors shown here come from a young woman in good health.

This sequence joins TRBV7-9 and TRBJ1-1; the D is unclear. Trimming pared 4 bases from V and 1 base from J, leaving 7 bases between. From germline, CDR1 is SEHNR and CDR2 FQNEAQ (reference sequence). This CDR3 is built from 13 residues. The CDR3 region is CASSWSSNTEAFF. As DNA, the CDR3 is TGTGCCAGCAGCTGGAGTTCGAACACTGAAGCTTTCTTT.

V gene TRBV5-1 combines with J gene TRBJ1-2; 7 bases agree with TRBD1. With 5 bases clipped from V and 3 bases from J, the junction kept 4 bases outside the gene matches. From germline, CDR1 is SGHRS and CDR2 YFSETQ. The CDR3 runs to 13 residues. CDR3 sequence: CASRPQGDYGYTF. For the CDR3, the DNA is TGCGCCAGCAGACCCCAGGGGGACTATGGCTACACCTTC.

The table lists this clone with a few counts. The V and J genes are TRBV5-1 and TRBJ2-1, with D tentatively TRBD1 (6 bases). This CDR3 spans 14 amino acids. Germline V gene sequence: CDR1 SGHRS, CDR2 YFSETQ. Trimming removed 7 bases from V and 6 bases from J, with 17 bases in between. CDR3 sequence: CASGGEGVFNEQFF. The DNA for the CDR3 is TGCGCCAGCGGCGGAGAGGGGGTCTTCAATGAGCAGTTCTTC.

V usage is TRBV5-1 and J usage is TRBJ2-7; possible D gene TRBD1, 5 bases. The ends were cut back, 2 bases at V and 1 base at J, with 13 bases in the middle. Germline CDR1 SGHRS, CDR2 YFSETQ. The CDR3 has 15 amino acids. The CDR3 bases are TGCGCCAGCAGCTTAGGGGCGACGATGTCCTACGAGCAGTACTTC. Protein sequence: CASSLGATMSYEQYF.

V usage is TRBV11-2 and J usage is TRBJ1-4; D might be TRBD1 (5 bases). The V end was cut by 5 bases, the J end by 4 bases, with 11 bases between. Germline V gives CDR1 SGHAT, CDR2 FQNNGV. The CDR3 runs 14 residues. In DNA form, the CDR3 reads TGTGCCAGCAGCGTTCAGGGCCTTAATGAAAAACTGTTTTTT. It translates to CASSVQGLNEKLFF.

This clone came up a few times. The chain carries TRBV18 and TRBJ2-7; the D gene is possibly TRBD2 (5 bases). There are 15 residues in the CDR3. Trimming cost V 0 bases and J 5 bases, with 14 bases left between them. Germline loops: CDR1 KGHSH, CDR2 LQKENI. The DNA of the CDR3 is TGTGCCAGCTCACCACCGGGGATCGGGGTAGACGAGCAGTACTTC. Translating it yields CASSPPGIGVDEQYF.

In the case of this clone: Other DNA sequences in the sample encode the same CDR3. J is TRBJ2-7 and V is TRBV11-3, with TRBD2 identical over 13 bases. V gave up 3 bases and J gave up 4 bases; unmatched junction bases: 0. The CDR3 extends over 14 amino acids. The germline gives CDR1 SGHNT, CDR2 YENEEA. CDR3 bases: TGTGCCAGCAGCTTGGGACTAGCGGGATACGAGCAGTACTTC. Amino acid sequence: CASSLGLAGYEQYF.

This sequence joins TRBV5-6 and TRBJ2-5; no reliable D call. The CDR3 is made up of 11 amino acids. V was shortened by 2 bases and J by 5 bases, with 4 bases between the two germline ends. Germline V gene sequence: CDR1 SGHDT, CDR2 YYEEEE. CDR3 sequence: CASSFAETQYF. CDR3 sequence (DNA): TGTGCCAGCAGCTTCGCGGAGACCCAGTACTTC. Full variable domain (rest looked up from reference TRBV5-6 and TRBJ2-5): DAGVTQSPTHLIKTRGQQVTLRCSPKSGHDTVSWYQQALGQGPQFIFQYYEEEERQRGNFPDRFSGHQFPNYSSELNVNALLLGDSALYLCASSFAETQYFGPGTRLLVL.

A few counts support this clone. The chain employs TRBV7-2 and TRBJ2-7; no definite D call. Germline CDR1 and CDR2: SGHTA and FQGNSA. This CDR3 is 12 amino acids long. V lost 3 bases, J lost 6 bases, and 9 bases lay in between. CDR3: CASSFDTGEQYF. CDR3 sequence (DNA): TGTGCCAGCAGCTTCGATACTGGCGAGCAGTACTTC.

This clone was seen a handful of times. The gene calls are TRBV6-6 and TRBJ1-4; 7 bases align to TRBD1. The CDR3 has 14 amino acids. Germline trimming cut 7 bases from V and 4 bases from J; bases unmatched to any gene: 6. Germline CDR1 is MNHNY and CDR2 is SVGAGI (reference sequence). CDR3 protein: CASNLGTVNEKLFF. Written as DNA, the CDR3 is TGTGCCAGCAATCTCGGGACAGTTAATGAAAAACTGTTTTTT.

A few counts support this clone. The J gene is TRBJ2-2, the V gene TRBV11-2; D unclear. Germline V lookup: CDR1 SGHAT, CDR2 FQNNGV. The CDR3 extends over 14 amino acids. With 5 bases removed from V and 6 bases from J, the gap between germline ends came to 13 bases. The CDR3 region has the DNA TGTGCCAGCAGCCCTTTAACGGTCGCCGGGGAGCTGTTTTTT. It specifies CASSPLTVAGELFF.

This sequence joins TRBV5-1 and TRBJ1-1, with D perhaps TRBD1 (6 bases). CDR1 is SGHRS and CDR2 is YFSETQ in the germline V gene. Trimming took off 3 bases at V and 1 base at J, with 7 bases between the two ends. The CDR3 covers 13 residues. Here the CDR3 DNA reads TGCGCCAGCAGCTGGACAGCGAACACTGAAGCTTTCTTT. Its translation: CASSWTANTEAFF.

This clone was detected a few times. This chain connects TRBV6-6 to TRBJ2-5, with 10 bases fitting TRBD1. The CDR3 length is 16 residues. V was pared by 4 bases and J by 5 bases, with 10 bases of the junction left unmatched. Germline CDR1 and CDR2: MNHNY and SVGAGI (reference sequence). The CDR3 DNA sequence: TGTGCCAGCAGTTCCGGGACAGGGGCCCACGGGGAGACCCAGTACTTC. Its translation is CASSSGTGAHGETQYF.

The chain combines TRBV7-9 with TRBJ2-3; possible D gene TRBD2, 6 bases. The CDR3 loop spans 16 amino acids. The V end was cut by 6 bases, the J end by 3 bases, with 19 bases between. The germline V gene has CDR1 SEHNR and CDR2 FQNEAQ (reference sequence). Written as DNA, the CDR3 is TGTGCCAGCAGGGCCCTTAGCGGTATGGGTACAGATACGCAGTATTTT. Translated: CASRALSGMGTDTQYF.

This clone was found a few times. V is TRBV19 and J is TRBJ1-1, with TRBD1 identical over 7 bases. Germline V gene sequence: CDR1 LNHDA, CDR2 SQIVND (reference sequence). The CDR3 is 12 residues long. V lost 9 bases, J lost 3 bases, and 4 bases stayed unmatched. The CDR3 spells CASRDRDTEAFF. The CDR3 DNA is TGTGCCAGCCGAGACAGGGACACTGAAGCTTTCTTT. Supplemented by reference TRBV19 and TRBJ1-1, the full variable domain reads DGGITQSPKYLFRKEGQNVTLSCEQNLNHDAMYWYRQDPGQGLRLIYYSQIVNDFQKGDIAEGYSVSREKKESFPLTVTSAQKNPTAFYLCASRDRDTEAFFGQGTRLTVV.

V gene TRBV7-6 combines with J gene TRBJ1-4, with 7 bases matching TRBD1. J gave up 2 bases and V 5 bases, and 8 bases lay outside the gene matches. The CDR3 has 16 residues. In germline, CDR1 is SGHVS, CDR2 FNYEAQ. The CDR3 DNA follows: TGTGCCAGCAGCCCGTTCAACAGGGGTACTAATGAAAAACTGTTTTTT. This encodes CASSPFNRGTNEKLFF.

This sequence joins TRBV30 and TRBJ1-1; D is undetermined. CDR1 GTSNPN and CDR2 SVGIG come from the germline V gene (reference sequence). CDR3 size: 14 residues. Deletions cut 0 bases from V and 5 bases from J, with 13 bases between. CDR3 coding DNA: TGTGCCTGGAGTGTAGCCCGGGGAAGGACTGAAGCTTTCTTT. It specifies CAWSVARGRTEAFF.

A few counts support this clone. The V and J genes are TRBV11-2 and TRBJ2-1; TRBD1 agrees at 9 bases. The CDR3 runs to 16 residues. Per the germline V gene, CDR1 is SGHAT and CDR2 is FQNNGV. V trimming: 2 bases; J trimming: 5 bases; junction bases outside the gene matches: 7. The CDR3 is CASSLRGQGRHNEQFF. The DNA for the CDR3 is TGTGCCAGCAGCTTACGGGGACAGGGAAGACACAATGAGCAGTTCTTC.

The CDR3 loop reads CSAVVGGTQHF. CDR3 coding DNA: TGCAGTGCAGTGGTGGGCGGGACCCAGCATTTT. The chain joins TRBV20-1 to TRBJ1-5, with D unresolved. Deletions cut 6 bases from V and 11 bases from J, with 14 bases between. Germline values: CDR1 DFQATT, CDR2 SNEGSKA (reference sequence). The CDR3 is made up of 11 amino acids.

The J gene is TRBJ2-3, the V gene TRBV4-2, with 9 bases fitting TRBD2. The CDR3 runs 18 residues. The V and J ends lost 4 bases and 2 bases, in that order; junction bases with no gene match: 13. Germline CDR1 is LGHNA and CDR2 is YNFKEQ. The CDR3 is CASSPLSAGGAPTDTQYF. In nucleotides, the CDR3 is TGTGCCAGCAGCCCACTGAGTGCGGGAGGGGCCCCCACAGATACGCAGTATTTT.

This chain joins TRBV9 and TRBJ2-1, with D unclear. V shed 4 bases and J shed 4 bases, with 9 bases lying between them. This CDR3 region has 13 residues. Germline V CDR1 and CDR2: SGDLS, YYNGEE. CDR3 sequence reads: CASSSNAYNEQFF. DNA of the CDR3: TGTGCCAGCAGCTCAAACGCGTACAATGAGCAGTTCTTC.